What follows describes a single T cell receptor (beta chain). No cognate antigen has been identified for it. Base qualities are not recorded, but no much larger clone differs from it by a single base. The data derive from a study of T cell repertoires in cytomegalovirus infection (dated by TCRdb to between 2018 and 2021). About the study as a whole: Because public TCR beta signatures pointed to carriage of CMV infection together with the matching HLA type, the HLA type of each donor mattered for the analysis.

Results the study describes overall, beyond this receptor: The ex vivo response was dominated by HLA-C-restricted CMV-specific TCR beta clonotypes, which also provided the single most frequent clonotype in two of eight donors. Carriers of CMV infection plus the relevant HLA type were discriminated by the cumulative frequency of public TCR beta family members in the study cohort and in an independent roughly 370-donor cohort.

The reads were generated on an Illumina HiSeq 1500. Starting from the raw public reads, TCRdb applied fastp trimming at Q25, assembled clones with MiXCR and retained in-frame beta chains. All rows with the same CDR3 protein become a single entry with the most common DNA and genes. The sample contains roughly 720,000 distinct CDR3 sequences, roughly 36% of them found a single time. The top ten constitute under 3% of the sample. The specimen sequenced was PBMCs. This TCR was recovered from a human donor in good health (CMV status not recorded). Some clones in this sample may be carry-over from other donors' samples.

Here the CDR3 is given as CASSFQGGPPGANVLTF. The nucleotides are TGTGCCAGCAGTTTTCAGGGAGGACCCCCTGGGGCCAACGTCCTGACTTTC. The chain is assembled from TRBV12-3 or TRBV12-4 and TRBJ2-6; the D segment could be TRBD2, given 6 matching bases. Reading from cysteine to phenylalanine, the CDR3 counts 17 amino acids. Only the CDR3 DNA is retained, 51 bases long and in frame from the first base. At the junction V is shortened by 3 bases and J by 2 bases, with 14 bases in between.